The 20 T cell receptor beta chains below come from one sample, sequenced in a study of cytomegalovirus exposure and HLA in healthy donors. The PCR contained 60 Vbeta and 13 Jbeta primers. Here immunoSEQ multiplex PCR was the method, and the copy in TCRdb shows in-frame clones only, minus some. Among about 200,000 clones listed, 65% to 90% were seen once. Sequences were obtained from PBMCs. The receptors were sampled from a girl aged 5-17 years in good health and CMV-seronegative.

This clone was detected only once. CDR3 in amino acids: CATSRVGHLTYEQYF. CDR3 sequence (DNA): TGTGCCACCAGCAGAGTGGGGCACCTAACCTACGAGCAGTACTTC. This sequence joins TRBV15 and TRBJ2-7; possibly TRBD1 for D (5 bases). Deletions cut 1 base from V and 2 bases from J, with 12 bases between. Germline values: CDR1 LNHNV, CDR2 YYDKDF (reference sequence). The CDR3 spans 15 residues.

J is TRBJ2-7 and V is TRBV2, with 10 bases aligning to TRBD1. CDR3 length: 13 amino acids. Per germline, CDR1 SNHLY and CDR2 FYNNEI. The V and J ends lost 7 bases and 6 bases, in that order; junction bases with no gene match: 6. CDR3 coding DNA: TGTGCCAGCACCCGGGACAGGGGAGTCGAGCAGTACTTC. This gives the protein CASTRDRGVEQYF.

This chain links TRBV2 with TRBJ2-2, with unresolved D. Germline CDR1 reads SNHLY; CDR2 reads FYNNEI. This CDR3 has 15 amino acids. V was clipped by 6 bases and J by 4 bases, with 15 bases between them. The CDR3 nucleotides are TGTGCCAGCAGCGTAAGATTAGACATCACCGGGGAGCTGTTTTTT. It translates to CASSVRLDITGELFF.

The J gene is TRBJ2-1, the V gene TRBV4-2; 11 nucleotides line up with TRBD2. J gave up 4 bases and V 0 bases, and 20 bases lay outside the gene matches. The CDR3 totals 22 residues. Germline CDR1 and CDR2: LGHNA and YNFKEQ. The CDR3 here is CASSQDLRTSGSGPSSYNEQFF. The CDR3 DNA follows: TGTGCCAGCAGCCAAGATCTAAGAACTAGCGGGAGTGGGCCTAGCTCGTACAATGAGCAGTTCTTC.

This chain links TRBV30 with TRBJ2-7, with a weak D call TRBD1 (6 bases). V was cut by 5 bases and J by 4 bases, with 18 bases left in between. Germline CDR1 reads GTSNPN; CDR2 reads SVGIG (reference sequence). This CDR3 region has 14 residues. The CDR3 DNA reads as TGTGCCTGGTTCCTACATACAGGGTGTTACGAGCAGTACTTC. This sequence encodes CAWFLHTGCYEQYF.

The rearrangement links TRBV28 to TRBJ2-1; no reliable D call. The V end was cut by 2 bases, the J end by 0 bases, with 5 bases between. This CDR3 has 14 residues. Germline V gene sequence: CDR1 MDHEN, CDR2 SYDVKM. CDR3 nucleotide sequence: TGTGCCAGCAGTTTAGGGCTCTCCTACAATGAGCAGTTCTTC. It codes for CASSLGLSYNEQFF.

The chain links TRBV6-5 to TRBJ2-7; D is undetermined. Germline V lookup: CDR1 MNHEY, CDR2 SVGAGI. The V end was cut by 4 bases, the J end by 6 bases, with 7 bases between. CDR3 length: 11 residues. CDR3 amino acids: CASSSPVEQYF. The DNA of the CDR3 is TGTGCCAGCAGTTCCCCAGTCGAGCAGTACTTC.

V gene TRBV2 combines with J gene TRBJ1-2, with unresolved D. Germline V CDR1 and CDR2: SNHLY, FYNNEI. This CDR3 region has 12 residues. V lost 9 bases, J lost 8 bases, and 16 bases lay in between. The CDR3 sequence is CASQAGKGGYTF. Here the CDR3 DNA reads TGTGCCAGTCAGGCAGGAAAAGGCGGCTACACCTTC. Supplemented by reference TRBV2 and TRBJ1-2, the full variable domain reads EPEVTQTPSHQVTQMGQEVILRCVPISNHLYFYWYRQILGQKVEFLVSFYNNEISEKSEIFDDQFSVERPDGSNFTLKIRSTKLEDSAMYFCASQAGKGGYTFGSGTRLTVV.

The chain combines TRBV6-5 with TRBJ2-7; 8 positions match TRBD1. CDR3 length equals 12 residues. The trim removed 9 bases at V and 3 bases at J, leaving 4 bases unmatched. From germline, CDR1 is MNHEY and CDR2 SVGAGI. CDR3 protein: CASRTGNYEQYF. The CDR3 nucleotides are TGTGCCAGTCGGACAGGGAACTACGAGCAGTACTTC.

J is TRBJ2-3 and V is TRBV5-1, with TRBD2 matching over 8 bases. CDR1 is SGHRS and CDR2 is YFSETQ in the germline V gene. V shed 2 bases and J 2 bases; nucleotides not matched to a gene: 4. This CDR3 has 15 residues. The CDR3 loop is CASSLAGAPTDTQYF. Here the CDR3 DNA reads TGCGCCAGCAGCTTAGCGGGGGCACCCACAGATACGCAGTATTTT.

A note on this clone: At one boundary the junction diverges from the germline segment, which might be a read error. The chain joins TRBV7-7 to TRBJ2-6; maybe TRBD1 (6 bases). The CDR3 spans 15 residues. The germline CDR1 and CDR2 sequences are SSHAT and FNYEAQ (reference sequence). CDR3 residues: CASSPGVSGANVLTF. CDR3 DNA sequence: TGTGCTAGCAGCCCAGGGGTCTCTGGGGCCAACGTCCTGACTTTC. The full variable domain, completed using reference TRBV7-7 and TRBJ2-6, is GAGVSQSPRYKVTKRGQDVTLRCDPISSHATLYWYQQALGQGPEFLTYFNYEAQPDKSGLPSDRFSAERPEGSISTLTIQRTEQRDSAMYRCASSPGVSGANVLTFGAGSRLTVL.

The CDR3 region has the DNA TGTGCCAGCAGTAGGGGGGGGGAGACCCAGTACTTC. Residues: CASSRGGETQYF. The chain joins TRBV27 to TRBJ2-5; D possibly corresponds to TRBD2 (7 bases). V was pared by 5 bases and J by 5 bases, with 9 bases between. The germline V gene has CDR1 MNHEY and CDR2 SMNVEV (reference sequence). The CDR3 extends over 12 amino acids.

The chain couples TRBV6-6 to TRBJ2-1; TRBD1 agrees at 10 bases. J was trimmed by 7 bases and V by 6 bases; bases with no gene match: 6. Germline assignment: CDR1 MNHNY and CDR2 SVGAGI (reference sequence). The CDR3 extends over 14 amino acids. CDR3 region: CASSDRGPVNEQFF. DNA of the CDR3: TGTGCCAGCAGCGACAGGGGGCCGGTGAATGAGCAGTTCTTC.

This rearrangement joins TRBV28 to TRBJ1-4; 12 bases line up with TRBD1. Trimming at V came to 5 bases and at J to 16 bases, leaving 14 bases not matched to a gene. The CDR3 has 15 amino acids. The V gene's germline CDR1 is MDHEN and CDR2 SYDVKM. DNA of the CDR3: TGTGCCAGCAGTCCCTCGGGACAGGGGGCCTCGCCGGCGTTTTTT. Translating it yields CASSPSGQGASPAFF.

The chain links TRBV10-3 to TRBJ1-2, with 10 bases matching TRBD1. V lost 5 bases, J lost 7 bases, and 22 bases stayed unmatched. CDR1 ENHRY and CDR2 SYGVKD come from the germline V gene. CDR3 length: 19 amino acids. This chain's CDR3 is CAISSLPGTGVRGGSGYTF. The CDR3 DNA reads as TGTGCCATCAGTAGCCTCCCCGGGACAGGGGTAAGGGGAGGTAGTGGCTACACCTTC.

The chain is built from TRBV6-5 and TRBJ2-5; tentative D call: TRBD1 (7 bases). CDR3 size: 14 residues. The germline gives CDR1 MNHEY, CDR2 SVGAGI. Trimming left V 7 bases short and J 11 bases short, with 23 bases between. The CDR3 protein is CASTYDRASREQYF. The CDR3, as DNA: TGTGCCAGCACATATGACAGGGCTTCTCGGGAGCAGTACTTC.

This clone was detected only a few times. The chain couples TRBV14 to TRBJ1-1; 9 nucleotides agree with TRBD1. V lost 4 bases to trimming and J lost 1 base; unmatched junction nucleotides: 7. The CDR3 has 16 residues. Looked up from germline, CDR1 is SGHDN and CDR2 is FVKESK. CDR3 in amino acids: CASSPIYRGPNTEAFF. As DNA, the CDR3 is TGTGCCAGCAGCCCGATTTACAGGGGGCCGAACACTGAAGCTTTCTTT.

The gene calls are TRBV28 and TRBJ1-4; D call uncertain. Trimming stripped 2 bases from V and 4 bases from J, with 5 bases between. This CDR3 contains 13 residues. Germline CDR1 and CDR2: MDHEN and SYDVKM. The CDR3: CASSLILNEKLFF. The CDR3 DNA is TGTGCCAGCAGTTTAATCCTTAATGAAAAACTGTTTTTT.

This clone was seen only a few times. The rearrangement uses TRBV5-4 and TRBJ1-3; D remains ambiguous. The CDR3 sequence is 15 residues long. With 5 bases removed from V and 0 bases from J, the gap between germline ends came to 12 bases. Germline CDR1 is SGHNT and CDR2 is YYREEE (reference sequence). CDR3 region: CASSSPAFSGNTIYF. The CDR3 nucleotides are TGTGCCAGCAGTTCCCCAGCGTTCTCTGGAAACACCATATATTTT.

The CDR3 sequence: CASSLVTSGSFREQYF. The CDR3 coding sequence is TGCGCCAGCAGCTTGGTGACTAGCGGGAGCTTTCGGGAGCAGTACTTC. This chain links TRBV5-1 with TRBJ2-7; TRBD2 aligns across 12 bases. CDR1 is SGHRS and CDR2 is YFSETQ in the germline V gene. V lost 0 bases, J lost 7 bases, and 8 bases stayed unmatched. CDR3 length: 16 residues.